Here is one T cell receptor (beta chain) with its context. Original processing notes: Cell counts per sample came from amplifying reference gene primers. TCRdb's table, derived via immunoSEQ multiplex PCR, lists solely in-frame clones and lacks some. The DNA was the basis for D and trimming; V, J and clone size are from that table. The table includes a few hundred thousand clones, 80% to 90% detected once. Looked up from germline, CDR1 is SGHAT and CDR2 is FQNNGV. The CDR3 has 14 amino acids. The V and J ends lost 5 bases and 0 bases respectively, with 9 bases between them. Cohort placement rested on clinical history that participants reported themselves. The data were obtained in a study of blood T cell repertoires in COVID-19.

V and J are TRBV11-2 and TRBJ2-3; D is unclear. The TCR sequence derives from a middle-aged woman with acute COVID-19. The sample comprised PBMCs or T cells enriched from blood (not recorded which). This CDR3 is CASSLLTSTDTQYF. The CDR3 coding sequence is TGTGCCAGCAGCCTCCTGACTAGCACAGATACGCAGTATTTT.